This is a list of T cell receptor beta chains from one sample in a study of T cell responses to AZD1222 COVID-19 vaccine. Data came from immunoSEQ multiplex PCR; TCRdb stores just in-frame clones and leaves some out. The sample holds 130,000 to 150,000 clones, roughly 92% seen once. The input for sequencing was peripheral blood, taken on day 0 of AZD1222 vaccination. Receptor source: an adult in good health. CDR3s include the opening cysteine and the closing phenylalanine or tryptophan. D genes are given only for firm matches.

>TRBJ2-1|TRBD2|TRBV28|14
CASSLWGLVDEQFF
TGTGCCAGCAGTTTATGGGGACTAGTGGATGAGCAGTTCTTC
>TRBJ1-5|TRBD1|TRBV27|15
CASSLTGGWNQPQHF
TGTGCCAGCAGTTTAACAGGGGGTTGGAATCAGCCCCAGCATTTT
>TRBJ2-2|.|TRBV15|12
CATSRYTGELFF
TGTGCCACCAGCAGGTACACCGGGGAGCTGTTTTTT
>TRBJ1-1|.|TRBV27|16
CASSLRRGTVNTEAFF
TGTGCCAGCAGTTTAAGGCGCGGAACGGTGAACACTGAAGCTTTCTTT
>TRBJ1-1|.|TRBV2|16
CASSELNTGTGTEAFF
TGTGCCAGCAGTGAACTCAATACAGGGACGGGCACTGAAGCTTTCTTT
>TRBJ2-1|TRBD2|TRBV3-1/TRBV3-2|18
CASSHSLLAGGLYNEQFF
TGTGCCAGCAGTCACTCTTTACTAGCGGGAGGGTTATACAATGAGCAGTTCTTC
>TRBJ2-2|.|TRBV12-3/TRBV12-4|13
CASSPPPPGELFF
TGTGCCAGCAGCCCACCCCCCCCCGGGGAGCTGTTTTTT
>TRBJ1-1|.|TRBV25-1|12
CASTGAFTEAFF
TGTGCCAGCACAGGGGCTTTCACTGAAGCTTTCTTT
>TRBJ2-3|.|TRBV28|11
CASSPADTQYF
TGTGCCAGCAGCCCGGCAGATACGCAGTATTTT
>TRBJ2-7|TRBD2|TRBV5-4|15
CASSFAGGTPYEQYF
TGTGCCAGCAGCTTTGCGGGGGGGACTCCCTACGAGCAGTACTTC
>TRBJ1-1|.|TRBV6-4|12
CATLRGNTEAFF
TGTGCCACCCTGCGGGGGAACACTGAAGCTTTCTTT
>TRBJ2-7|TRBD1|TRBV29-1|13
CSAGQGDPYEQYF
TGCAGCGCGGGACAGGGGGACCCCTACGAGCAGTACTTC
>TRBJ1-5|.|TRBV19|14
CASMARLSNQPQHF
TGTGCCAGTATGGCCAGACTTAGCAATCAGCCCCAGCATTTT
>TRBJ1-1|.|TRBV5-1|14
CASSRDAEYTEAFF
TGCGCCAGCAGCAGGGATGCAGAATACACTGAAGCTTTCTTT
>TRBJ1-5|TRBD1|TRBV10-1|16
CAYLYLGTAEPQPQHF
TGCGCCTATTTGTACCTCGGGACAGCGGAACCTCAGCCCCAGCATTTT
>TRBJ2-2|.|TRBV11-3|15
CASSLRVSGTGELFF
TGTGCCAGCAGCTTACGGGTATCGGGAACCGGGGAGCTGTTTTTT